A single TCR beta chain is shown here with its context. Germline loops: CDR1 GTSNPN, CDR2 SVGIG (reference sequence). The CDR3 sequence is 11 residues long. The V and J ends lost 3 bases and 15 bases respectively, with 15 bases between them. The sample originates from a study of PD-L1 blockade in urothelial cancer. Patients presented with locally advanced or metastatic urothelial carcinoma. Profiling relied on immunoSEQ multiplex PCR, and the TCRdb table lists in-frame clones only, not all of them. The data show tens of thousands of clones, approximately 83% seen once. This TCR was sampled from a man in his sixties with urothelial cancer. The chain uses TRBV30 and TRBJ1-5, with D tentatively TRBD1 (6 bases). Sequenced here: PBMCs, sampled around atezolizumab (anti-PD-L1) treatment. CDR3 in amino acids: CAWSDQGYPHF. Written as DNA, the CDR3 is TGTGCCTGGAGCGACCAGGGGTATCCGCATTTT.